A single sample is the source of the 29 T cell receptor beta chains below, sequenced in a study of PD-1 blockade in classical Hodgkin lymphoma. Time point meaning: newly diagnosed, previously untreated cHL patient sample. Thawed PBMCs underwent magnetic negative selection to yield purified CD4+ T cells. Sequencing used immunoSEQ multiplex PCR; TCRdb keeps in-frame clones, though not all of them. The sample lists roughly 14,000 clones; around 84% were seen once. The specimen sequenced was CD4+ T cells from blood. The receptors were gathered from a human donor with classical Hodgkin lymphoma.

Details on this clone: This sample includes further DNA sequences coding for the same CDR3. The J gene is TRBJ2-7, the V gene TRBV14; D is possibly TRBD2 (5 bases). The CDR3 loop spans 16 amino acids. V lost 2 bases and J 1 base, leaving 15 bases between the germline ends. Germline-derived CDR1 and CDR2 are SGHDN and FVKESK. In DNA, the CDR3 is TGTGCCAGCAGCCAACCGCCGGGATTCGGTTCCTACGAGCAGTACTTC. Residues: CASSQPPGFGSYEQYF.

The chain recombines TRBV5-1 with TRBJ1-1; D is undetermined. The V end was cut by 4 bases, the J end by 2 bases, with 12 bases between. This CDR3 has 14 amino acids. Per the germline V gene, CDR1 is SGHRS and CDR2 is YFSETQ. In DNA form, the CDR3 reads TGCGCCAGCAGCGCAACCCAAGGAAACACTGAAGCTTTCTTT. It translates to CASSATQGNTEAFF.

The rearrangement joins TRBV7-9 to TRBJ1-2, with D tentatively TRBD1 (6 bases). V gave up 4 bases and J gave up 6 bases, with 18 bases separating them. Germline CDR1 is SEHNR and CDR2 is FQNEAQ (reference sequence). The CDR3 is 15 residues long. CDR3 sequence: CASSSGPRGVHGYTF. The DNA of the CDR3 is TGTGCCAGCAGCTCCGGTCCTAGGGGGGTACATGGCTACACCTTC.

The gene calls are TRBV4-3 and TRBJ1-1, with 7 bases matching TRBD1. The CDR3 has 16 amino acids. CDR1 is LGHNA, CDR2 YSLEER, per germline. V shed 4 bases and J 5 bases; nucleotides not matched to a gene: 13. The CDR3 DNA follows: TGCGCCAGCAGCCGACTAATCCCGGACAGGCCAACTGAAGCTTTCTTT. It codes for CASSRLIPDRPTEAFF.

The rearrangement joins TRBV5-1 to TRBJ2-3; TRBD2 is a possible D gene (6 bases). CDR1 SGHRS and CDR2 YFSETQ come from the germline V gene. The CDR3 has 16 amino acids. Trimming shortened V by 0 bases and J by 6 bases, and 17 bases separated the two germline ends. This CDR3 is CASSLAKSSAVDTQYF. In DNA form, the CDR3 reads TGCGCCAGCAGCTTGGCCAAGTCTAGCGCCGTGGATACGCAGTATTTT.

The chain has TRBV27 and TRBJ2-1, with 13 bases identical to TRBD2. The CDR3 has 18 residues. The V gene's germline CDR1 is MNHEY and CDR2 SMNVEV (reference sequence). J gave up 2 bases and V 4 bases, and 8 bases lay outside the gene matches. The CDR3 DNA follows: TGTGCCAGCAGTTCTCCCGGACTAGCGGGAGACCCCTACAATGAGCAGTTCTTC. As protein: CASSSPGLAGDPYNEQFF.

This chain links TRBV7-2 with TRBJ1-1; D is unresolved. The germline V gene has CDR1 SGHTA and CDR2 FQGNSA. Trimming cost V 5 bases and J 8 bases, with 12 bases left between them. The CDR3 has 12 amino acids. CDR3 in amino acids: CASSPLSQEAFF. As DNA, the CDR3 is TGTGCCAGCAGCCCCTTAAGCCAGGAAGCTTTCTTT.

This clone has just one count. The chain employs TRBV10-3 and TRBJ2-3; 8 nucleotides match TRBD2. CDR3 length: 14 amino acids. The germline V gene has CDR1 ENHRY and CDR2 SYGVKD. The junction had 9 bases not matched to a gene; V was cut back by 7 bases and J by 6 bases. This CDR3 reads CAITPETSVDTQYF. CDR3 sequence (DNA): TGTGCCATCACCCCGGAGACTAGCGTTGATACGCAGTATTTT.

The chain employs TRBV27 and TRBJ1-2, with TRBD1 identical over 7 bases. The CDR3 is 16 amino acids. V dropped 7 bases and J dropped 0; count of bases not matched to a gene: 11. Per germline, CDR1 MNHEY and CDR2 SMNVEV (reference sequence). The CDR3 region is CASTSLGDRSNYGYTF. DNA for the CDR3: TGTGCCAGCACCTCTCTGGGGGACAGATCTAACTATGGCTACACCTTC.

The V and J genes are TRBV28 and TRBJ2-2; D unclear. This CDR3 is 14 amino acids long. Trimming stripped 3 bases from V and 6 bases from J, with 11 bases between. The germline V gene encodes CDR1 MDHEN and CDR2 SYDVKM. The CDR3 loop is CASSFILRAGELFF. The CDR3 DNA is TGTGCCAGCAGTTTTATTCTAAGGGCCGGGGAGCTGTTTTTT.

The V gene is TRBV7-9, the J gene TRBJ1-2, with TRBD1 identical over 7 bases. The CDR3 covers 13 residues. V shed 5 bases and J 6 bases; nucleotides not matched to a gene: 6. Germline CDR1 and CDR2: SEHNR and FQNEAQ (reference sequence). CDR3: CASSLRDRNGYTF. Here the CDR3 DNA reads TGTGCCAGCAGCCTCCGGGACAGAAATGGCTACACCTTC.

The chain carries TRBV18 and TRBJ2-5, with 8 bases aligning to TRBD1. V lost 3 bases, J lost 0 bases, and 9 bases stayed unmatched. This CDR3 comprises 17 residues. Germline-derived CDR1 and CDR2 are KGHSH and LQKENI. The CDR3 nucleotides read TGTGCCAGCTCACCGCCCCAGGGGGCCATCTACCAAGAGACCCAGTACTTC. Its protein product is CASSPPQGAIYQETQYF. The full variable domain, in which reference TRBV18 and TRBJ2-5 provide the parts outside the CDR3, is NAGVMQNPRHLVRRRGQEARLRCSPMKGHSHVYWYRQLPEEGLKFMVYLQKENIIDESGMPKERFSAEFPKEGPSILRIQQVVRGDSAAYFCASSPPQGAIYQETQYFGPGTRLLVL.

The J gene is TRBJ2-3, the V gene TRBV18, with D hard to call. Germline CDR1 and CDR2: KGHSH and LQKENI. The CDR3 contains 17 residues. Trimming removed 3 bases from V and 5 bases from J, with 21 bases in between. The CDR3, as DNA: TGTGCCAGCTCACCCCAGGCACAAGCAGTCCAAAAAGATACGCAGTATTTT. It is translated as CASSPQAQAVQKDTQYF.

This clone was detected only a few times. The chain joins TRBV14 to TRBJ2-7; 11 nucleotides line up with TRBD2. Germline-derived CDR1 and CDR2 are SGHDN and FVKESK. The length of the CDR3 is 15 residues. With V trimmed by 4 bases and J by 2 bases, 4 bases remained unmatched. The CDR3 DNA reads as TGTGCCAGCAGCCCCCTTAGCGGGAGGGCCTACGAGCAGTACTTC. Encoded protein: CASSPLSGRAYEQYF.

Written as DNA, the CDR3 is TGTGCCAGCAGCCAAGCCCCCCTCAGGGAAGGGTACGAGCAGTACTTC. Residues: CASSQAPLREGYEQYF. V usage is TRBV4-2 and J usage is TRBJ2-7; perhaps TRBD1 as D (5 bases). Trimming shortened V by 1 base and J by 4 bases, and 17 bases separated the two germline ends. The CDR3 sequence is 16 residues long. CDR1 is LGHNA, CDR2 YNFKEQ, per germline.

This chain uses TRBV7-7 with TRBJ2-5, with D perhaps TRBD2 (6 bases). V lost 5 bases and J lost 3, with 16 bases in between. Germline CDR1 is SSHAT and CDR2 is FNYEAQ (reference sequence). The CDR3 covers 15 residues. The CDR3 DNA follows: TGTGCCAGCAGCAAAATCGGGACTCGCGAAGAGACCCAGTACTTC. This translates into CASSKIGTREETQYF.

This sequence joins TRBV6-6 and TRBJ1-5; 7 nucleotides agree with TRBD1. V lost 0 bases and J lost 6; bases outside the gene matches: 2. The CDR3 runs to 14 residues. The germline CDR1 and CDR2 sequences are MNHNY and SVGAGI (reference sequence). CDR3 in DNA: TGTGCCAGCAGTTACTCGACAGGGAGTCAGCCCCAGCATTTT. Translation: CASSYSTGSQPQHF.

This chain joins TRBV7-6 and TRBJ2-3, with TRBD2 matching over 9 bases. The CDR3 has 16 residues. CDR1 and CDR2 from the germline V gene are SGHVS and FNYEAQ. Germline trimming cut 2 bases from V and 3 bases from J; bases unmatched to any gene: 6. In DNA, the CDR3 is TGTGCCAGCAGCTTAAGGGGCGGGAGGGCGACAGATACGCAGTATTTT. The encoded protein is CASSLRGGRATDTQYF.

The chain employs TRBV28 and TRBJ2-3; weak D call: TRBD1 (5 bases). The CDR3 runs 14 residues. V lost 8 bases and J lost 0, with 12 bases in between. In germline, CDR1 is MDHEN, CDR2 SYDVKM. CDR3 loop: CASSGMGSTDTQYF. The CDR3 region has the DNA TGTGCCAGCTCAGGGATGGGAAGCACAGATACGCAGTATTTT.

CDR3 loop: CATSRAGRGHTEAFF. CDR3 coding DNA: TGTGCCACCAGCAGAGCCGGCAGGGGGCACACTGAAGCTTTCTTT. This chain links TRBV15 with TRBJ1-1; 8 bases are shared with TRBD1. Unmatched junction bases numbered 4, after V lost 1 base and J lost 3 bases. CDR3 size: 15 residues. In germline, CDR1 is LNHNV, CDR2 YYDKDF (reference sequence). Complete variable domain (other parts from reference TRBV15 and TRBJ1-1): DAMVIQNPRYQVTQFGKPVTLSCSQTLNHNVMYWYQQKSSQAPKLLFHYYDKDFNNEADTPDNFQSRRPNTSFCFLDIRSPGLGDTAMYLCATSRAGRGHTEAFFGQGTRLTVV.

The CDR3 sequence is CASSLVPSSYNEQFF. The DNA for the CDR3 is TGTGCCAGCAGCTTAGTACCGAGCTCCTACAATGAGCAGTTCTTC. This sequence joins TRBV11-2 and TRBJ2-1; D gene unclear. Germline loops: CDR1 SGHAT, CDR2 FQNNGV. Trimming cost V 1 base and J 0 bases, with 7 bases left between them. The CDR3 is made up of 15 amino acids.

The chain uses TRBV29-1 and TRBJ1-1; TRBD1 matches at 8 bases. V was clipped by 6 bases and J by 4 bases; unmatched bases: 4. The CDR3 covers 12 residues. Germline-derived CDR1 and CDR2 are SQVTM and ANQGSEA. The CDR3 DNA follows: TGCAGCGTCGACAGGGGAGGCACTGAAGCTTTCTTT. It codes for CSVDRGGTEAFF.

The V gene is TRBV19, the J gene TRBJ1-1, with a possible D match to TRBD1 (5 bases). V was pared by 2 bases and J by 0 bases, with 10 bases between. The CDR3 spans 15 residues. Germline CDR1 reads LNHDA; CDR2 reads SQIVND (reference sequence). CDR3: CASSISAGLNTEAFF. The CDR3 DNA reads TGTGCCAGTAGTATATCCGCAGGGTTGAACACTGAAGCTTTCTTT.

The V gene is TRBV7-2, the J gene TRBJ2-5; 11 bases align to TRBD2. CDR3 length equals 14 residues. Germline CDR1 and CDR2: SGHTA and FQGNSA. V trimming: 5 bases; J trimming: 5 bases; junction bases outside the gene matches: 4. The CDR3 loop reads CASSTSGRGETQYF. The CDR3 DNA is TGTGCCAGCAGCACTAGCGGGAGAGGGGAGACCCAGTACTTC.

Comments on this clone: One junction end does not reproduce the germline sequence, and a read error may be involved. The CDR3: CASSHHFPSSYNERFF. CDR3 in DNA: TGCGCCAGCAGCCACCACTTCCCGAGCTCCTACAATGAGCGGTTCTTC. The gene calls are TRBV4-1 and TRBJ2-1; no clear D. Germline V gives CDR1 MGHRA, CDR2 YSYEKL. The CDR3 consists of 16 residues.

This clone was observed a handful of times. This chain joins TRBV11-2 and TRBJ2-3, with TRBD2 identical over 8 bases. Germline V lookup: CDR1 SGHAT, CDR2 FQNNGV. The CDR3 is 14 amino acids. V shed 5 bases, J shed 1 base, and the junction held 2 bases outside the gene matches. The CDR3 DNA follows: TGTGCCAGCAGCCCGCGGGGGGGCACAGATACGCAGTATTTT. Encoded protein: CASSPRGGTDTQYF.

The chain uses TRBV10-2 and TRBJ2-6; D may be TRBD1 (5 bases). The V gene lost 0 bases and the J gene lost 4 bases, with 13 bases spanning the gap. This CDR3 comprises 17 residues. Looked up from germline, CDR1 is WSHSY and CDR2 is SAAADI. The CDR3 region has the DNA TGCGCCAGCAGTGAGTCCCAACAGGTAGCCGGGGCCAACGTCCTGACTTTC. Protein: CASSESQQVAGANVLTF.

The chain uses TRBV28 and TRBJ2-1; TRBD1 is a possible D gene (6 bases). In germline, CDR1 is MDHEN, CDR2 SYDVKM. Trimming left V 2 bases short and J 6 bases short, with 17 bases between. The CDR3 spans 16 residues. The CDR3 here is CASSLGGYRAGNEQFF. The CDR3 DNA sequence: TGTGCCAGCAGTTTAGGCGGATACAGGGCCGGCAATGAGCAGTTCTTC.

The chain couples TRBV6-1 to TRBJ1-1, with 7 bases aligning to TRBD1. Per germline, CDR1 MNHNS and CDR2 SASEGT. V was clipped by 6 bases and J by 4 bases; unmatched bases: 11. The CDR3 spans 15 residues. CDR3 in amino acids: CASSRTQGKGTEAFF. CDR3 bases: TGTGCCAGCAGCCGTACACAGGGGAAGGGCACTGAAGCTTTCTTT.